This TCR beta chain was captured in a study of T cell repertoires in cytomegalovirus infection (dated by TCRdb to between 2017 and 2020). About the full investigation: The peptide stimulations were aimed at well-studied HLA-B-restricted epitopes as well as recently identified HLA-C-restricted CMV epitopes, whose presentation resists viral immunomodulation. Donor HLA type was relevant to the analysis, as public TCR beta signatures indicated carriage of CMV infection together with the matching HLA type.

About this clonotype itself: Which antigen it targets is not known. Qualities for individual bases were not recorded, and no much larger clone is one base off.

Sequencing relied on an Illumina HiSeq 1500. TCRdb trimmed the raw reads at Q25, called clones with MiXCR and kept productive beta chains. Identical CDR3 proteins give one entry, which carries the most common genes and DNA. For this sample the table gives about a million distinct CDR3 sequences, of which roughly 30% were detected only once. Around an eighth of the sample rests with the top ten. This specimen's treatment or condition label, per the study, means: in vitro stimulation with specific CMV peptide epitopes to enrich CMV-specific T cells. Inclusive of the bounding cysteine and phenylalanine, the CDR3 is 17 residues long. The read is trimmed to its CDR3 DNA, 51 bases read in frame from base 1. V is cut back by 4 bases and J by 4 bases, with 8 bases in the junction unmatched. From a lookup of the germline V gene, CDR1 and CDR2 are SGDLS and YYNGEE. The investigation overall reported the following: In the ex vivo response, HLA-C-restricted CMV-specific TCR beta clonotypes were dominant, and in two of eight donors the single most frequent clonotype came from this HLA-C-restricted group. Carriers of CMV infection plus the relevant HLA type were discriminated by the cumulative frequency of public TCR beta family members in the study cohort and in an independent approximately 360-donor cohort.

This TCR came from a human donor in good health (CMV status not recorded). Some clones in this sample may be carry-over from other donors' samples. This specimen was cultured CD8+ T cells from PBMCs, taken from culture after CMV antigen stimulation. The chain was built from TRBV9 and TRBJ2-1, and TRBD2 matches 13 of the central bases. CDR3 protein: CASSPKTSGGLYNEQFF. The base sequence is TGTGCCAGCAGCCCAAAGACTAGCGGGGGGCTTTACAATGAGCAGTTCTTC.